The entry that follows covers one T cell receptor (beta chain) sequence. Its target is not known. The PCR used 60 Vbeta and 13 Jbeta primers. The method was immunoSEQ multiplex PCR; TCRdb's version includes in-frame clones alone and lacks a portion of them. The profile shows around 120,000 clones, roughly 80% of them singletons. The data originate from a study of cytomegalovirus exposure and HLA in healthy donors. Study results and caveats: Later analysis demonstrated an association between a missense DCLRE1C variant and TCR beta V- and J-gene trimming.

The sequenced sample consisted of PBMCs. The sequence came from a woman in her forties in good health and CMV-seropositive.

The chain's CDR3 is CASSLGSGTEDSEQYF. Written as DNA, the CDR3 is TGTGCCAGCAGCTTAGGCTCTGGGACAGAAGATTCCGAGCAGTACTTC. V and J are TRBV7-9 and TRBJ2-7, with TRBD1 matching over 7 bases. Trimming removed 1 base from V and 6 bases from J; junction bases left unmatched: 12. This CDR3 contains 16 residues. Germline V gene sequence: CDR1 SEHNR, CDR2 FQNEAQ (reference sequence).